Below, one TCR beta chain is given with its context. Antigen: not known. Method: immunoSEQ multiplex PCR; TCRdb's copy keeps in-frame clones and lacks some. Of about 130,000 clones listed, approximately 88% are singletons. The CDR3 totals 14 residues. Looked up from germline, CDR1 is SQVTM and CDR2 is ANQGSEA. The V gene end was trimmed by 4 bases and the J gene end by 8 bases; junction bases not matched to a gene: 10. This sample was included in a study of cytomegalovirus exposure and HLA in healthy donors. Across the study: A subsequent analysis stated that the 120 or so validation repertoires were run on the same platform as the approximately 610 first-cohort repertoires. Notes on the study in general: For cytomegalovirus status, the classifier reportedly gave diagnoses with high specificity and sensitivity.

Sequences were obtained from PBMCs. The TCR sequence derives from a woman between 18 and 29 years old in good health and CMV-seronegative. The rearrangement links TRBV29-1 to TRBJ1-1, with 10 bases that match TRBD1. Here the CDR3 DNA reads TGCAGCGTTGGACAGGGGGCGATCGTCGGCGAAGCTTTCTTT. Its translation: CSVGQGAIVGEAFF.